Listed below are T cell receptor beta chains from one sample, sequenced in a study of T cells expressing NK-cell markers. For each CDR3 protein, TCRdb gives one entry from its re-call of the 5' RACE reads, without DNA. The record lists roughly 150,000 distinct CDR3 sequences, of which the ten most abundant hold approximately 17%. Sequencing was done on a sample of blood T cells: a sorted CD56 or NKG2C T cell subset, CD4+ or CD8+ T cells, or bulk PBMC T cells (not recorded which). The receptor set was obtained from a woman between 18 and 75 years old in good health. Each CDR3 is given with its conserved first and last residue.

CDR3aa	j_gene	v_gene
CASSSSSGETYEQYF	TRBJ2-7	TRBV11-2
CASSQGQLALETQYF	TRBJ2-5	TRBV3-1
CASSASQGAAYEQYF	TRBJ2-7	TRBV5-4
CASSGGTGMVYEQYF	TRBJ2-7	TRBV2
CASSKTGGSYNEQFF	TRBJ2-1	TRBV5-1
CSVESWGGETQYF	TRBJ2-5	TRBV20-1
CASSRNSGGNTGELFF	TRBJ2-2	TRBV3-1
CSARDRANYGYTF	TRBJ1-2	TRBV20-1
CASSLAEGRWPPGEEYF	TRBJ2-7	TRBV5-1
CASSADRADFSYEQYF	TRBJ2-7	TRBV5-1
CASSRPSNEQFF	TRBJ2-1	TRBV4-1
CASSPPRVAGDSDTQYF	TRBJ2-3	TRBV27
CASSLIGGNEQFF	TRBJ2-1	TRBV27
CAIKPGTLAYNSPLHF	TRBJ1-6	TRBV5-1
CASSLQVGNNEQFF	TRBJ2-1	TRBV12-3/TRBV12-4
CSVESSGTDIQYF	TRBJ2-4	TRBV29-1
CASNFQGNSDTQYF	TRBJ2-3	TRBV9
CASSSIFRDNQRQETQYF	TRBJ2-5	TRBV5-1
CASSPRTGSGTF	TRBJ1-2	TRBV7-8
CASDRGSNSPLHF	TRBJ1-6	TRBV9
CASTAGQGRVHNEQFF	TRBJ2-1	TRBV3-1
CASSWVDRGSYEQFF	TRBJ2-1	TRBV5-4
CASSSLGVAGSSTDTQYF	TRBJ2-3	TRBV5-1
CSARTGWYGTEAFF	TRBJ1-1	TRBV20-1
CAIGLAGGPGTYNEQFF	TRBJ2-1	TRBV10-3
CSAGSSQGNQETQYF	TRBJ2-5	TRBV20-1
CASSLQYNSPLHF	TRBJ1-6	TRBV11-2
CATSRDNRGASRSSYNEQFF	TRBJ2-1	TRBV15
CASSPSGQGKTQYF	TRBJ2-5	TRBV5-1
CASGMSSGSVYEQFF	TRBJ2-1	TRBV5-1
CASSLTGQTEAFF	TRBJ1-1	TRBV5-1
CASSPRGGPINYGYTF	TRBJ1-2	TRBV7-3
CSTRTGGRETQYF	TRBJ2-5	TRBV29-1
CSARDQGGADTQYF	TRBJ2-3	TRBV20-1
CASSLDRQGRLLSDTQYF	TRBJ2-3	TRBV11-2
CASSPQGANYGYTF	TRBJ1-2	TRBV14
CASSESGADEQYF	TRBJ2-7	TRBV25-1
CASSQRQARGYTF	TRBJ1-2	TRBV12-3/TRBV12-4
CAGISRGIVTGELFF	TRBJ2-2	TRBV7-9
CASQVGGSPNEKLFF	TRBJ1-4	TRBV2
CASSFNGAGQETQYF	TRBJ2-5	TRBV5-1